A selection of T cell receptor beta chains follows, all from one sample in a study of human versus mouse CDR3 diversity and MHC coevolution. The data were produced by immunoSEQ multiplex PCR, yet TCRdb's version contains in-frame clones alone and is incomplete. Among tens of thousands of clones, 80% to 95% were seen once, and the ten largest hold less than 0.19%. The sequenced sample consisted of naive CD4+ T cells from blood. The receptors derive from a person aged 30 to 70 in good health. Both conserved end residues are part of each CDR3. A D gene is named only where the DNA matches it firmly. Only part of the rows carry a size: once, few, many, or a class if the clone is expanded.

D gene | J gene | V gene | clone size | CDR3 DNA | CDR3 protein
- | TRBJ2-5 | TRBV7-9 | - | TGTGCCAGCAGCGCCGTTCAGGCTCTCGGTTCCCAGTACTTC | CASSAVQALGSQYF
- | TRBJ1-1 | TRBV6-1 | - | TGTGCCAGCAGTGAATCATTCGTCAGGGGAACTGAAGCTTTCTTT | CASSESFVRGTEAFF
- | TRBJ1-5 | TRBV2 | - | TGTGCCAGCAGTGAGTTGAGCACCACCACGGGGCAGCCCCAGCATTTT | CASSELSTTTGQPQHF
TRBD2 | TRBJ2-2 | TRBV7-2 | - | TGTGCCAGATCGGCGGGGGGGGCTAACACCGGGGAGCTGTTTTTT | CARSAGGANTGELFF
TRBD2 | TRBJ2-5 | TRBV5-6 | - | TGTGCCAGCAGCCAAACTAGCGGGGGGCCCAGTGAGACCCAGTACTTC | CASSQTSGGPSETQYF
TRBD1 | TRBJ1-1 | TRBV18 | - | TGTGCCAGCTCACCAGGGACAGGGCTCACTGAAGCTTTCTTT | CASSPGTGLTEAFF
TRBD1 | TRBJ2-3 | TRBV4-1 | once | TGCGCCAGCAGCCTAATAAGGGTACAGGGGATAGATACGCAGTATTTT | CASSLIRVQGIDTQYF
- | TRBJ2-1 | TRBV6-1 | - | TGTGCCAGCAAGGTGGGGGCCATCTACAATGAGCAGTTCTTC | CASKVGAIYNEQFF
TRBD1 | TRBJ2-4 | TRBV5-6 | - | TGTGCCAGCAGCTTAGTCTCGGGACAGAATATTCAGTACTTC | CASSLVSGQNIQYF
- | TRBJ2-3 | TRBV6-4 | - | TGTGCCAGCAGTGCCCTGGAGGGGGATACGCAGTATTTT | CASSALEGDTQYF
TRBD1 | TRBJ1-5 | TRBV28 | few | TGTGCCAGCAGCCCAGGGACAGGGGGAATTCAGCCCCAGCATTTT | CASSPGTGGIQPQHF
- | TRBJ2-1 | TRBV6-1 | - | TGTGCCAGCAGTGAATTTCCTGAGCCCTACAATGAGCAGTTCTTC | CASSEFPEPYNEQFF
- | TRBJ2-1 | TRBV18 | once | TGTGCCAGCTCACCACCTGGGCTAGCTGGGAATGAGCAGTTCTTC | CASSPPGLAGNEQFF
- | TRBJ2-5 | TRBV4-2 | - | TGTGCCAGCAGCCAAGAAGGGCGGAGGCAAGCTGGGGAGACCCAGTACTTC | CASSQEGRRQAGETQYF
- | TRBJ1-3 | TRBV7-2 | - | TGTGCCAGCAGCAGAGAGATTCATAGAGACTCTGGAAACACCATATATTTT | CASSREIHRDSGNTIYF
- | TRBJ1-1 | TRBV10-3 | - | TGTGCCATGAGACAGTCCATGAACACTGAAGCTTTCTTT | CAMRQSMNTEAFF
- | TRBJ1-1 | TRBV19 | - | TGTGCCAGTAGTGAAGGGGTTGGCACTGAAGCTTTCTTT | CASSEGVGTEAFF
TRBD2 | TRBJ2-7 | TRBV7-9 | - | TGTGCCAGCAGCTACCTAGCGGGAGGGCTCCTCTCGGGGTCCTACGAGCAGTACTTC | CASSYLAGGLLSGSYEQYF
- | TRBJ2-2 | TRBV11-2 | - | TGTGCCAGCAGCTCGGTTAGTGGGCCGGACACCGGGGAGCTGTTTTTT | CASSSVSGPDTGELFF
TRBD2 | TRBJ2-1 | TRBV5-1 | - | TGCGCCACCGCCGGGGTAGCGGGAGTCCATGAGCAGTTCTTC | CATAGVAGVHEQFF
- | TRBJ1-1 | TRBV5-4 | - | TGTGCCAGCAGCAAGCAGAACACTGAAGCTTTCTTT | CASSKQNTEAFF
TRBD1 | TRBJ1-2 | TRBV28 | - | TGTGCCAGCAGTCTAACCGGGACAGCTGGCCCATATGGCTACACCTTC | CASSLTGTAGPYGYTF
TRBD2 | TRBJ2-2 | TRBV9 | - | TGTGCCAGCAGCGTAGGTCCTAGCGGGGACACCGGGGAGCTGTTTTTT | CASSVGPSGDTGELFF
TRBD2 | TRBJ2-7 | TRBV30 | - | TGTGCCTGGAGTGTCGGGGGGGCGATCTCCTACGAGCAGTACTTC | CAWSVGGAISYEQYF
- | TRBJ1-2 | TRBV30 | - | TGTGCCTGGAGTGTACTCAGGGGCGGCTACACCTTC | CAWSVLRGGYTF
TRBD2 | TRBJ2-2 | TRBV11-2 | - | TGTGCCAGCAGCTTAGTACTAGCGGGAGCCGGGGAGCTGTTTTTT | CASSLVLAGAGELFF
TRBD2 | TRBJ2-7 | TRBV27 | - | TGTGCCAGCAGTAGACTAGCGGGGACCTACGAGCAGTACTTC | CASSRLAGTYEQYF
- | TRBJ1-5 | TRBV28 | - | TGTGCCAGCAGTTTATTTACAGGGTTGCAGCCCCAGCATTTT | CASSLFTGLQPQHF
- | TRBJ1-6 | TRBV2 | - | TGTGCCATTCAGACAGGTTCGAATTCACCCCTCCACTTT | CAIQTGSNSPLHF
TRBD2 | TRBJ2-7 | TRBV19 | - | TGTGCCAGTAGTATGGGCCCGACTAGCGGGAGGGGGACGGACGAGCAGTACTTC | CASSMGPTSGRGTDEQYF
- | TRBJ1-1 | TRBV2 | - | TGTGCCAGCAGTGCACAGGGTTCAGGGACTGAAGCTTTCTTT | CASSAQGSGTEAFF
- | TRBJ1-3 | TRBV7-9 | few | TGTGCCAGCAGCTTAGTGGGCAGGGCTGGAAACACCATATATTTT | CASSLVGRAGNTIYF
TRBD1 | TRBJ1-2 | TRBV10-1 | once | TGCGCCAGCAGTGGGACAGGCGATTCTAACTATGGCTACACCTTC | CASSGTGDSNYGYTF
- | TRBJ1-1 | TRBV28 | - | TGTGCCAGCAGCTGGGAGGCCACTGAAGCTTTCTTT | CASSWEATEAFF
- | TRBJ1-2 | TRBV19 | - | TGTGCCAGTAACGGGGGAGGAGGGACCTCTAACTATGGCTACACCTTC | CASNGGGGTSNYGYTF
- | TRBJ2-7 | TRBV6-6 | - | TGTGCCAGCAGTCGCCCGGGAGTCTACGAGCAGTACTTC | CASSRPGVYEQYF
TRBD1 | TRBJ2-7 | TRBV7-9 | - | TGTGCCAGCAGCTTGACGCCGGGGACAGGGGGCTCCGAGCAGTACTTC | CASSLTPGTGGSEQYF
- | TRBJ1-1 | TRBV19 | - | TGTGCCAGTACCGACGGCGGGTTTTTGGAGGAGAACACTGAAGCTTTCTTT | CASTDGGFLEENTEAFF
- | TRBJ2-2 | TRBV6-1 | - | TGTGCCAGCACAGGACTTTCCGGGGAGCTGTTTTTT | CASTGLSGELFF
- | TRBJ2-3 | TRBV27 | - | TGTGCCAGCAGAAGGGGGAGCACAGATACGCAGTATTTT | CASRRGSTDTQYF
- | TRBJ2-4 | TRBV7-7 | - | TGTGCCAGCAGCTTACGGGGGGCTGAACTAGCCAAAAACATTCAGTACTTC | CASSLRGAELAKNIQYF
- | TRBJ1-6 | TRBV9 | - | TGTGCCAGCAGCGTAGCTACAGGCGATTCACCCCTCCACTTT | CASSVATGDSPLHF
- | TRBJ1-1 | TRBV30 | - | TGTGCCTGGGGTACAGGGATGAACACTGAAGCTTTCTTT | CAWGTGMNTEAFF
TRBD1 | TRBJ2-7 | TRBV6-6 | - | TGTGCCAGCAGTCAGACAGGGTTCTCCTACGAGCAGTACTTC | CASSQTGFSYEQYF
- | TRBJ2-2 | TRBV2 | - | TGTGCCAGCAGTGGTTCACGGGGTCCCGGGGAGCTGTTTTTT | CASSGSRGPGELFF
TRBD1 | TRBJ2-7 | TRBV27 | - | TGTGCCAGCAGTACGACAGGGGAGCAGCAGTACTTC | CASSTTGEQQYF
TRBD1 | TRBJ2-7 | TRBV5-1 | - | TGCGCCAGCAGCCCCGTACCGGGACAGGGAATTTCCGAGCAGTACTTC | CASSPVPGQGISEQYF